This T cell receptor (beta chain) was captured in a study of early T cells in non-severe SARS-CoV-2 infection. On the study more broadly: Bulk RNA isolated from unsorted whole blood underwent sequencing; chains were not paired.

CDR1 and CDR2 (germline): MNHEY, SVGEGT. Trimming took 5 bases from V and 14 from J; bases not matched to a gene: 12. The CDR3 contains 13 residues. TCRdb fed the 5' RACE reads into MiXCR, producing one record per CDR3 protein. The data show about 23,000 distinct CDR3 sequences, less than 5.5% seen once. The chain links TRBV6-2 or TRBV6-3 to TRBJ1-2, with TRBD1 identical over 9 bases. The TCR sequence derives from an adult who was a healthcare worker with PCR-confirmed SARS-CoV-2 infection or an uninfected control (not recorded which). Material: whole blood. Written as DNA, the CDR3 is TGTGCCAGCAGTCAAGGACAGGGGATCTTTAATACCTTC. Translation gives CASSQGQGIFNTF.